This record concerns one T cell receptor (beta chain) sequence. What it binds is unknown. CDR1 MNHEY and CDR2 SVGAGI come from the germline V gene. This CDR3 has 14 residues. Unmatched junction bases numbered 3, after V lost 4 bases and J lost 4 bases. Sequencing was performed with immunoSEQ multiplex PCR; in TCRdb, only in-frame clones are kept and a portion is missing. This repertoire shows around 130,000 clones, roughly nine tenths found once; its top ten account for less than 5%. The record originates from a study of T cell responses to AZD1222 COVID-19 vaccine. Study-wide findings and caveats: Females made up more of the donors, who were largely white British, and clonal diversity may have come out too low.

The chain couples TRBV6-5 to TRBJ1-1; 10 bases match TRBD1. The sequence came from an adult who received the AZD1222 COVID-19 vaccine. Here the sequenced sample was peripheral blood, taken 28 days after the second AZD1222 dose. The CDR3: CASSLTGGPTEAFF. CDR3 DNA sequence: TGTGCCAGCAGTTTGACAGGGGGCCCCACTGAAGCTTTCTTT.